This entry lists 8 T cell receptor beta chains sequenced from one sample in a study of T-cell memory formation after mild COVID-19. MiXCR was run by TCRdb on the 5' RACE reads, yielding one entry per CDR3 protein. Of around 180,000 distinct CDR3 sequences listed, approximately 17% are singletons. The sequencing input was PBMCs or a T cell subset sorted from them (not recorded which). The source is a man between 18 and 29 years old who had mild COVID-19 (a few samples of this study predate the infection). Cell type and time point are not known.

The V and J genes are TRBV2 and TRBJ1-3; a possible D gene is TRBD1 (5 bases). CDR3 length: 14 amino acids. The germline V and J ends were trimmed by 8 bases and 0 bases, with 11 bases remaining between them. The V gene's germline CDR1 is SNHLY and CDR2 FYNNEI. The CDR3: CASGTVYSGNTIYF. CDR3 sequence (DNA): TGTGCCAGCGGGACGGTCTACTCTGGAAACACCATATATTTT.

The chain employs TRBV18 and TRBJ2-5; 11 bases map to TRBD1. The CDR3 consists of 15 residues. V was clipped by 2 bases and J by 7 bases; unmatched bases: 6. Germline lookup yields CDR1 KGHSH and CDR2 LQKENI. The CDR3 is CASSPSGQGAATQYF. As DNA, the CDR3 is TGTGCCAGCTCACCAAGTGGACAGGGGGCCGCGACCCAGTACTTC.

This rearrangement joins TRBV5-5 to TRBJ1-5, with TRBD1 identical over 8 bases. The V segment lost 3 bases and the J segment 4 bases; nucleotides outside the gene matches: 9. This CDR3 is built from 16 residues. Germline V CDR1 and CDR2: SGHKS, YYEKEE (reference sequence). The CDR3 sequence is CASSSTGVGGNQPQHF. The CDR3 nucleotides read TGTGCCAGCAGCTCGACAGGGGTTGGGGGGAATCAGCCCCAGCATTTT.

The chain links TRBV12-3 or TRBV12-4 to TRBJ1-2, with 7 bases that match TRBD1. V lost 6 bases to trimming and J lost 4 bases; unmatched junction nucleotides: 5. The CDR3 is 13 residues long. Here the CDR3 reads CASSPGQSYGYTF. Here the CDR3 DNA reads TGTGCCAGCAGCCCGGGACAGAGCTATGGCTACACCTTC.

This chain uses TRBV20-1 with TRBJ2-5; 7 bases fit TRBD2. This CDR3 comprises 16 residues. With 3 bases clipped from V and 0 bases from J, the junction kept 10 bases outside the gene matches. Germline values: CDR1 DFQATT, CDR2 SNEGSKA (reference sequence). The CDR3 DNA reads TGCAGTGCTAGTTCCAGCGGGGCGGTGTACCAAGAGACCCAGTACTTC. Translated, it gives CSASSSGAVYQETQYF.

The gene calls are TRBV27 and TRBJ1-2; no clear D gene. V shed 4 bases and J shed 4 bases, with 10 bases lying between them. The CDR3 loop spans 13 amino acids. Germline V lookup: CDR1 MNHEY, CDR2 SMNVEV (reference sequence). CDR3 sequence: CASSSGSSYGYTF. CDR3 nucleotide sequence: TGTGCCAGCAGTTCGGGAAGCTCCTATGGCTACACCTTC.

This clonotype has more than one count but fewer than ten. The genes are TRBV6-6 and TRBJ1-2; D gene ambiguous. This CDR3 contains 11 residues. Germline loops: CDR1 MNHNY, CDR2 SVGAGI (reference sequence). V was pared by 6 bases and J by 4 bases, with 6 bases between. DNA of the CDR3: TGTGCCAGCAGAAGGGCCTATGGCTACACCTTC. Amino acids: CASRRAYGYTF.

The J gene is TRBJ1-6, the V gene TRBV5-1, with 7 nucleotides matching TRBD1. This CDR3 spans 15 amino acids. Germline V gives CDR1 SGHRS, CDR2 YFSETQ. Trimming at V came to 1 base and at J to 7 bases, leaving 5 bases not matched to a gene. This CDR3 reads CASSLRDSGNSPLHF. The CDR3 DNA reads as TGCGCCAGCAGCTTGCGGGACAGTGGAAATTCACCCCTCCACTTT.